The rows below give T cell receptor beta chains drawn from one sample of a study of technical replicates of blood from several donors. Data came from immunoSEQ multiplex PCR; TCRdb stores just in-frame clones and leaves some out. Altogether approximately 81,000 clones are present, approximately 97% being singletons, with the ten largest covering about 0.2%. The sequenced sample consisted of T cells isolated from PBMCs. These receptors originate from a human donor in good health. Each CDR3 is given with its conserved first and last residue.

j_gene | v_gene | CDR3aa
TRBJ2-1 | TRBV15 | CATSTYNEQFF
TRBJ2-1 | TRBV4-1 | CASSRASGRGRMDEQFF
TRBJ2-1 | TRBV10-3 | CAISGRTVLAGVLSSYNEQFF
TRBJ2-7 | TRBV4-1 | CASSQDHRGVGEQYF
TRBJ2-7 | TRBV5-6 | CASSLGTGYWEQYF
TRBJ2-5 | TRBV25-1 | CASSQGGKETQYF
TRBJ1-1 | TRBV10-3 | CATRLRGQASDTEAFF
TRBJ2-7 | TRBV5-6 | CASSLEQYVYEQYF
TRBJ2-1 | TRBV27 | CASRRGGPSYNEQFF
TRBJ1-1 | TRBV18 | CASSPDRGRGDTEAFF
TRBJ2-5 | TRBV5-1 | CATSRGGNGEETQYF
TRBJ1-3 | TRBV5-1 | CASSLASGADSGNTIYF
TRBJ1-2 | TRBV6-1 | CASMGQVYGYTF
TRBJ2-1 | TRBV11-3 | CASSLDQTSADNEQFF
TRBJ2-7 | TRBV4-1 | CASSHPGAGQSSYEQYF
TRBJ2-7 | TRBV10-2 | CATHYTGGGGREQYF
TRBJ2-3 | TRBV6-6 | CASSYGLAGADTQYF
TRBJ2-1 | TRBV7-9 | CASSSINLGLAGDEQFF
TRBJ2-3 | TRBV5-5 | CASSSLRSDTQYF
TRBJ2-1 | TRBV9 | CASSLRPPTPLENNEQFF
TRBJ2-1 | TRBV28 | CASSLYVSGDEQFF
TRBJ2-6 | TRBV5-1 | CASSSGQGLGANVLTF
TRBJ1-2 | TRBV25-1 | CASSEYTEDYTF
TRBJ1-4 | TRBV7-6 | CATASGGGNEKLFF
TRBJ2-3 | TRBV4-2 | CASSQVTSGKQYF
TRBJ1-1 | TRBV4-1 | CASSLLSPTTEAFF
TRBJ1-1 | TRBV27 | CASSFATSTEAFF
TRBJ2-7 | TRBV29-1 | CSVVKGSYEQYF